This T cell receptor beta chain was recovered during a study of blood T cell repertoires in COVID-19. The wider study: From the United States, Italy and Spain came samples of acute and convalescent COVID-19.

The CDR3 loop spans 16 amino acids. CDR1 is SNHLY, CDR2 FYNNEI, per germline. V was trimmed by 4 bases and J by 1 base, leaving 14 bases between them. Clones were read by immunoSEQ multiplex PCR, and TCRdb kept only the in-frame ones, dropping some. The sample lists approximately 150,000 clones, around 86% seen once, with about 2.5% in the top ten. The chain joins TRBV2 to TRBJ1-5; the D gene is possibly TRBD1 (5 bases). The sample taken for sequencing was peripheral blood. This clonotype originated in an elderly woman with COVID-19, enrolled during active disease. CDR3 sequence (DNA): TGTGCCAGCAGTGGGGCAGGGCATATCAGCAATCAGCCCCAGCATTTT. This sequence encodes CASSGAGHISNQPQHF. The variable domain in full, completed from reference TRBV2 and TRBJ1-5, reads EPEVTQTPSHQVTQMGQEVILRCVPISNHLYFYWYRQILGQKVEFLVSFYNNEISEKSEIFDDQFSVERPDGSNFTLKIRSTKLEDSAMYFCASSGAGHISNQPQHFGDGTRLSIL.